This T cell receptor beta chain was identified in a study of cytomegalovirus exposure and HLA in healthy donors. Vbeta (60) and Jbeta (13) primers were used in the PCR. The data were produced by immunoSEQ multiplex PCR, yet TCRdb's version contains in-frame clones alone and is incomplete. The sample holds 98,000 or so clones, around 76% seen once. The CDR3 consists of 18 residues. Germline assignment: CDR1 SGHDT and CDR2 YYEEEE. The ends lost 4 bases at V and 3 bases at J; junction bases unmatched: 15. Details on this clone: Its antigen is undetermined.

Study observations and caveats: A few of the chains that were CMV-associated were confirmed in vitro to be specific for CMV antigens.

The receptor's source is a human donor in good health. Sequencing was carried out using PBMCs. The chain has TRBV5-6 and TRBJ1-1, with 10 bases matching TRBD1. The CDR3 DNA reads as TGTGCCAGCAGCGTAGGAGCCGGGACAGGGGTCTGGTACACTGAAGCTTTCTTT. Translated: CASSVGAGTGVWYTEAFF.